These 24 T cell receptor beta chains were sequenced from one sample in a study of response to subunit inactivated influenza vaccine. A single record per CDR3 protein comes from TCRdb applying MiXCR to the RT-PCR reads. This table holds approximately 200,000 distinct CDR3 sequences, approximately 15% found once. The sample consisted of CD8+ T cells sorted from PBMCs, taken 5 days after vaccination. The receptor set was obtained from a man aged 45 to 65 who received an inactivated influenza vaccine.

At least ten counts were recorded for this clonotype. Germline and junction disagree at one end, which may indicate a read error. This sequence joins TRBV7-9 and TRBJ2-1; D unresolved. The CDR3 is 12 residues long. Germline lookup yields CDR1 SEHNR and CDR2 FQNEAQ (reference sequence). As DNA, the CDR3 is TGTGCCAGCAGTTTAAACCCCACGACCATTCGGTTC. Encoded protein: CASSLNPTTIRF.

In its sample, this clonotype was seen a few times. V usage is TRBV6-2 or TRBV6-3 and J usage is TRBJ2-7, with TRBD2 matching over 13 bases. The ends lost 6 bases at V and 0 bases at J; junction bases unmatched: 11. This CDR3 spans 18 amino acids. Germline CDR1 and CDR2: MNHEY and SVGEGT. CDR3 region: CASRELRGLAGNSYEQYF. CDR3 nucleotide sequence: TGTGCCAGCAGGGAGCTTCGGGGACTAGCGGGGAACTCCTACGAGCAGTACTTC.

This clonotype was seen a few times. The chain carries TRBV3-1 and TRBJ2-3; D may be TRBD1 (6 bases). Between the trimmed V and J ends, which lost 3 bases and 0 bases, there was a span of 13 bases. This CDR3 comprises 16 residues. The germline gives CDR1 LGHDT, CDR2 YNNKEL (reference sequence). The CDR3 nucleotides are TGTGCCAGCAGCCAGGGGGCAGTGGAAAGCACAGATACGCAGTATTTT. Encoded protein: CASSQGAVESTDTQYF.

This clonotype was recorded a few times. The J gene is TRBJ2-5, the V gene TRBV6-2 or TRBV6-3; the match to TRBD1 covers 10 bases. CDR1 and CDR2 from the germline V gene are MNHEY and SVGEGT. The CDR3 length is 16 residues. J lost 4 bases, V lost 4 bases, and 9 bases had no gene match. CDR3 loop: CASSWSSRDRGETQYF. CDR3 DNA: TGTGCCAGCAGTTGGTCTTCCCGGGACAGGGGAGAGACCCAGTACTTC.

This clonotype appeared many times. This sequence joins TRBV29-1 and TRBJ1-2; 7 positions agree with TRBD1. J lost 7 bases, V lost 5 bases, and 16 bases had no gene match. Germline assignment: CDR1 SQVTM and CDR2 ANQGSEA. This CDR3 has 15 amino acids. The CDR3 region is CSVLLYPRDSPGYTF. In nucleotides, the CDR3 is TGCAGCGTTCTCCTCTATCCTCGGGACAGCCCTGGCTACACCTTC.

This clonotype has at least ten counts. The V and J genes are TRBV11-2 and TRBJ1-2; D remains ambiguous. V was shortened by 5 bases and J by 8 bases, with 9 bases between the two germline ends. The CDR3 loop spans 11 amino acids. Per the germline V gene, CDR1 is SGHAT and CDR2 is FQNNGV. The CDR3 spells CASSSPRGYTF. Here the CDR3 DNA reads TGTGCCAGCAGCAGCCCCAGGGGCTACACCTTC.

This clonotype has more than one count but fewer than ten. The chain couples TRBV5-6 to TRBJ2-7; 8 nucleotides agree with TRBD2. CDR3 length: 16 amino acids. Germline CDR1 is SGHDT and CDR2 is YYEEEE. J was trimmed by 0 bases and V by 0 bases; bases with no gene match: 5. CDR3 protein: CASSLGAAGDSYEQYF. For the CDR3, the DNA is TGTGCCAGCAGCTTGGGAGCAGCGGGGGACTCCTACGAGCAGTACTTC.

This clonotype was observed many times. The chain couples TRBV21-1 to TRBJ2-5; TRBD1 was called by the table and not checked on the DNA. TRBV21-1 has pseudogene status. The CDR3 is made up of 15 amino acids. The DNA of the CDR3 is TGTGCCAGCAGCAAATTGGACAGGCAGAAAGAGACCCAGTACTTC. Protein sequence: CASSKLDRQKETQYF.

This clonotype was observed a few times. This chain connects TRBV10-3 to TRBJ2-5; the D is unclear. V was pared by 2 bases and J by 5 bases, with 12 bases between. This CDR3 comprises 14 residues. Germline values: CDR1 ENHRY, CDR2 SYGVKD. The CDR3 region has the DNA TGTGCCATCAGTGAGGATTTAGCCGGGGAGACCCAGTACTTC. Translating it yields CAISEDLAGETQYF.

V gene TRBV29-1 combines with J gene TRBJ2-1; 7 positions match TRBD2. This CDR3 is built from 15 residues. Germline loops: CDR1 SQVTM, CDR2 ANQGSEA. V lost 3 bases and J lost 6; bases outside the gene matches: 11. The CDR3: CSVDNRTRVGNEQFF. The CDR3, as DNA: TGCAGCGTTGATAATAGGACTAGAGTAGGCAATGAGCAGTTCTTC.

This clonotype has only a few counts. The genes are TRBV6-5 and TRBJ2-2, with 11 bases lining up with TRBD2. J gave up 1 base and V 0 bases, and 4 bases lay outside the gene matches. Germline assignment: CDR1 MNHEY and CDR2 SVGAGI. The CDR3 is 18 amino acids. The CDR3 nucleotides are TGTGCCAGCAGTTACTCCCCCACTAGCGGGGGGAACACCGGGGAGCTGTTTTTT. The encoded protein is CASSYSPTSGGNTGELFF.

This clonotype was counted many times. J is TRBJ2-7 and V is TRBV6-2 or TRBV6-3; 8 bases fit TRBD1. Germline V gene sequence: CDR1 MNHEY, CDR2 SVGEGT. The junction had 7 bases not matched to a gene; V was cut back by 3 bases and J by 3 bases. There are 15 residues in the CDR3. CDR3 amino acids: CASSYRTGKDYEQYF. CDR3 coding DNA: TGTGCCAGCAGTTATCGGACAGGGAAGGACTACGAGCAGTACTTC.

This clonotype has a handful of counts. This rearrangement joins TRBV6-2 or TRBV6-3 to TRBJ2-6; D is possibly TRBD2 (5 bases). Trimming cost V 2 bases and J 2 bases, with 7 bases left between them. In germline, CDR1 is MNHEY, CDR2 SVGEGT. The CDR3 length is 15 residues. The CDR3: CASSYEGPGANVLTF. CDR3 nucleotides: TGTGCCAGCAGTTACGAGGGCCCTGGGGCCAACGTCCTGACTTTC.

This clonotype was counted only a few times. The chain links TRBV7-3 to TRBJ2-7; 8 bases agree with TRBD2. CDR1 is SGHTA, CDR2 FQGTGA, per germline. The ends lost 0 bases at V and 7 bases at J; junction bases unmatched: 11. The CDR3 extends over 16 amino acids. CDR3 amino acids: CASSLTASGSLREQYF. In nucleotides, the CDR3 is TGTGCCAGCAGCTTAACGGCGAGCGGGAGTCTAAGGGAGCAGTACTTC.

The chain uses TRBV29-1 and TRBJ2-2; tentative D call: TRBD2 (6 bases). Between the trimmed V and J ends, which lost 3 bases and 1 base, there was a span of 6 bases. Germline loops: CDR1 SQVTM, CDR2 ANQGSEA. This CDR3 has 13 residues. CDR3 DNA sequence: TGCAGCGTTGAGGAGGGGAACACCGGGGAGCTGTTTTTT. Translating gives CSVEEGNTGELFF.

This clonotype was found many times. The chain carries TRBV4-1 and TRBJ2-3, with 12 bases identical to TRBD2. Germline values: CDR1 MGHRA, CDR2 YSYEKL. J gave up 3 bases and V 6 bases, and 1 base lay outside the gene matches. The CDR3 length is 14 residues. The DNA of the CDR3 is TGCGCCAGCAGACTAGCGGGGGGAACAGATACGCAGTATTTT. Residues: CASRLAGGTDTQYF.

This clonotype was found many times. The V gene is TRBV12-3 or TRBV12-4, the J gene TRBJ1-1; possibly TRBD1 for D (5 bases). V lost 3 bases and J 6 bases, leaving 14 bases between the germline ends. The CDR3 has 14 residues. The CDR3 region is CASSLGGRTAEAFF. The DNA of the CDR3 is TGTGCCAGCAGTTTGGGGGGACGAACCGCTGAAGCTTTCTTT.

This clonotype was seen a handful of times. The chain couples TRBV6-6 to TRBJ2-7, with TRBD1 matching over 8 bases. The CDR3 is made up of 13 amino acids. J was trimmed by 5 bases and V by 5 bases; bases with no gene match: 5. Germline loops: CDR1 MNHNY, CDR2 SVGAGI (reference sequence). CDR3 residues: CASSQGATDEQYF. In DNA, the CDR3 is TGTGCCAGCAGTCAGGGGGCAACTGACGAGCAGTACTTC.

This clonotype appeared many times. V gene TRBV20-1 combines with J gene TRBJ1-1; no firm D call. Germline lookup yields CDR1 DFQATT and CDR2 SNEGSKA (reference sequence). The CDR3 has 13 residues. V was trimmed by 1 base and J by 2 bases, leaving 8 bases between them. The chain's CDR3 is CSARGRLNTEAFF. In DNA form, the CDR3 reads TGCAGTGCTAGAGGCCGGCTAAACACTGAAGCTTTCTTT.

Written as DNA, the CDR3 is TGCAGTGCCATCGACAGGGCCGGCGAGCAGTACTTC. Translating it yields CSAIDRAGEQYF. The chain carries TRBV20-1 and TRBJ2-7; 7 bases align to TRBD1. CDR3 length equals 12 residues. CDR1 DFQATT and CDR2 SNEGSKA come from the germline V gene (reference sequence). J gave up 6 bases and V 6 bases, and 8 bases lay outside the gene matches.

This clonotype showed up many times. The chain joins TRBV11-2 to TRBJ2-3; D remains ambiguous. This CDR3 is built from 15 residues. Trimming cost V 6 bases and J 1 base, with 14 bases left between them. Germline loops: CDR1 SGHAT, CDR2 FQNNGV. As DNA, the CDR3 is TGTGCCAGCAGGTTATGGCAGATGGGCACAGATACGCAGTATTTT. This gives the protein CASRLWQMGTDTQYF.

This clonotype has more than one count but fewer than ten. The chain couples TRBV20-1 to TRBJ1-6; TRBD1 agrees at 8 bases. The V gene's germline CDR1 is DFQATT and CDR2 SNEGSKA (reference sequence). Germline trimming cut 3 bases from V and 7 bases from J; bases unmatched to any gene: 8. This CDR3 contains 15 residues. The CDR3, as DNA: TGCAGTGCTAGCGAAAGACAGGGGTGGAATTCACCCCTCCACTTT. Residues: CSASERQGWNSPLHF.

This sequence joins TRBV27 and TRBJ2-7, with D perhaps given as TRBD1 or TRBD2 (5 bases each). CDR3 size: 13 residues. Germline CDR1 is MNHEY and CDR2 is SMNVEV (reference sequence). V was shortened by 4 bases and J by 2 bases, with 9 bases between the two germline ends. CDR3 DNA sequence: TGTGCCAGCAGTTGGCAGGGAGCCTACGAGCAGTACTTC. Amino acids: CASSWQGAYEQYF.

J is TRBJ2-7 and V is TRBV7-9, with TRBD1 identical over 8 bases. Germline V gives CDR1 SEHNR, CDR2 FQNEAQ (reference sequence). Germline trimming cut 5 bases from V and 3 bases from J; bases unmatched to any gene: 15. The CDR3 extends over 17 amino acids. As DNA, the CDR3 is TGTGCCAGCAGCCACTCGGGACAGGTGGACCTTCTCTACGAGCAGTACTTC. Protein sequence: CASSHSGQVDLLYEQYF.